Below are 16 T cell receptor beta chains sequenced from a single sample in a study of cytomegalovirus exposure and HLA in healthy donors. Use of 60 Vbeta and 13 Jbeta primers characterized the PCR. Some clones are missing from TCRdb's copy, which holds only in-frame ones; the method was immunoSEQ multiplex PCR. This table holds about 130,000 clones, around 74% found once. The sequenced sample consisted of PBMCs. The receptors shown here come from a male donor in good health and CMV-seronegative.

This CDR3 is CASSQPRQSGVDTEAFF. The CDR3 DNA reads TGTGCCAGCAGCCAACCCCGCCAATCAGGGGTGGACACTGAAGCTTTCTTT. The chain employs TRBV4-2 and TRBJ1-1; the D gene is possibly TRBD1 (6 bases). V was pared by 2 bases and J by 3 bases, with 19 bases between. This CDR3 spans 17 amino acids. CDR1 LGHNA and CDR2 YNFKEQ come from the germline V gene.

This clone was counted once. V and J are TRBV27 and TRBJ1-3; TRBD1 aligns across 7 bases. The germline gives CDR1 MNHEY, CDR2 SMNVEV (reference sequence). V shed 4 bases and J 0 bases; nucleotides not matched to a gene: 6. The CDR3 length is 16 residues. In DNA, the CDR3 is TGTGCCAGCAGTTCTCAAGGACAGGACTCTGGAAACACCATATATTTT. It is translated as CASSSQGQDSGNTIYF.

The chain uses TRBV21-1 and TRBJ1-1. TRBV21-1 is annotated as a pseudogene. The CDR3 extends over 12 amino acids. Here the CDR3 DNA reads TGTGCCAGCAGCCATCAAGCTAGGAGAGCTTTCTTT. This translates into CASSHQARRAFF.

The V and J genes are TRBV2 and TRBJ2-5, with 9 bases identical to TRBD2. The junction had 9 bases not matched to a gene; V was cut back by 8 bases and J by 2 bases. CDR1 and CDR2 (germline): SNHLY, FYNNEI. This CDR3 is 15 amino acids long. This CDR3 is CASGGGASVQETQYF. The CDR3 coding sequence is TGTGCCAGCGGCGGGGGGGCTAGCGTGCAAGAGACCCAGTACTTC.

The chain joins TRBV5-1 to TRBJ1-6; no clear D gene. The length of the CDR3 is 13 residues. Trimming took 6 bases from V and 10 from J, leaving 14 bases between them. Per the germline V gene, CDR1 is SGHRS and CDR2 is YFSETQ. The DNA for the CDR3 is TGCGCCAGCAAAGACATATCGGCCTCACCCCTCCACTTT. Translating it yields CASKDISASPLHF.

This chain uses TRBV25-1 with TRBJ2-7; 7 bases map to TRBD1. The CDR3 covers 14 residues. V dropped 4 bases and J dropped 1; count of bases not matched to a gene: 4. Germline CDR1 reads MGHDK; CDR2 reads SYGVNS. The CDR3 is CASSAWDRSYEQYF. The CDR3 DNA reads TGTGCCAGCAGTGCCTGGGACAGATCCTACGAGCAGTACTTC.

The chain joins TRBV28 to TRBJ1-5; D might be TRBD1 (5 bases). Trimming cost V 7 bases and J 11 bases, with 21 bases left between them. Germline assignment: CDR1 MDHEN and CDR2 SYDVKM. The CDR3 runs to 14 residues. Here the CDR3 reads CASTLGQGGWTQHF. The CDR3 bases are TGTGCCAGCACCTTAGGCCAGGGAGGGTGGACCCAGCATTTT. The full variable domain, with the rest looked up from reference TRBV28 and TRBJ1-5, is DVKVTQSSRYLVKRTGEKVFLECVQDMDHENMFWYRQDPGLGLRLIYFSYDVKMKEKGDIPEGYSVSREKKERFSLILESASTNQTSMYLCASTLGQGGWTQHFGDGTRLSIL.

V gene TRBV4-3 combines with J gene TRBJ2-7; 7 nucleotides agree with TRBD1. The CDR3 loop spans 15 amino acids. J gave up 0 bases and V 4 bases, and 6 bases lay outside the gene matches. Germline V gene sequence: CDR1 LGHNA, CDR2 YSLEER. For the CDR3, the DNA is TGCGCCAGCAGCCTCTCCCGGGACAGCTCCTACGAGCAGTACTTC. Its protein is CASSLSRDSSYEQYF.

The V call is TRBV4-1, the J call TRBJ2-6; maybe TRBD1 (6 bases). CDR1 and CDR2 from the germline V gene are MGHRA and YSYEKL. The CDR3 consists of 18 residues. V dropped 4 bases and J dropped 1 base, with 17 bases sitting between them. The CDR3 spells CASSPWAGVVSGANVLTF. CDR3 bases: TGCGCCAGCAGCCCCTGGGCAGGGGTTGTGTCTGGGGCCAACGTCCTGACTTTC.

The table lists this clone with a count of one. One end of the junction is discordant with germline, which a read error may explain. The J gene is TRBJ2-2, the V gene TRBV7-7, with 13 bases fitting TRBD2. This CDR3 contains 16 residues. Germline lookup yields CDR1 SSHAT and CDR2 FNYEAQ (reference sequence). The CDR3 loop is CASSPGLAGVTGELFF. In DNA form, the CDR3 reads TGTGCTAGCAGCCCCGGACTAGCGGGAGTCACCGGGGAGCTGTTTTTT.

The chain carries TRBV18 and TRBJ2-5; TRBD2 matches 8 bases. CDR3 length equals 16 residues. CDR1 is KGHSH, CDR2 LQKENI, per germline. V trimming: 3 bases; J trimming: 2 bases; junction bases outside the gene matches: 8. The CDR3 coding sequence is TGTGCCAGCTCACCCATACGGGGGGGACAACAAGAGACCCAGTACTTC. This sequence encodes CASSPIRGGQQETQYF.

V is TRBV6-5 and J is TRBJ1-5, with D perhaps TRBD1 (6 bases). The V end lost 6 bases, the J end lost 3 bases, and 15 bases lay between the germline ends. The CDR3 totals 15 residues. Germline loops: CDR1 MNHEY, CDR2 SVGAGI. The CDR3 is CASRPSGAYNQPQHF. The CDR3 coding sequence is TGTGCCAGCAGACCATCAGGGGCGTACAATCAGCCCCAGCATTTT.

This clone was detected a few times. This sample also contains other DNA sequences that code for the same CDR3. The chain has TRBV2 and TRBJ1-3; D perhaps matches TRBD1 (5 bases). The V gene's germline CDR1 is SNHLY and CDR2 FYNNEI. The CDR3 runs 14 residues. V lost 4 bases and J lost 1, with 8 bases in between. CDR3 protein: CASSVEGSGNTIYF. CDR3 sequence (DNA): TGTGCCAGCAGTGTGGAGGGGTCTGGAAACACCATATATTTT.

This chain joins TRBV6-5 and TRBJ1-1, with TRBD1 identical over 7 bases. The germline gives CDR1 MNHEY, CDR2 SVGAGI. The CDR3 length is 16 residues. Losses at the gene ends were 2 bases for V and 0 bases for J; bases not matched to a gene: 6. For the CDR3, the DNA is TGTGCCAGCAGTTACGCGACAGGGACGATGAACACTGAAGCTTTCTTT. Translated: CASSYATGTMNTEAFF.

V gene TRBV19 combines with J gene TRBJ2-2; 8 nucleotides line up with TRBD1. The germline V gene has CDR1 LNHDA and CDR2 SQIVND (reference sequence). The CDR3 has 15 residues. J gave up 4 bases and V 7 bases, and 8 bases lay outside the gene matches. The CDR3 nucleotides read TGTGCCAGTAACGGACAGGGATTAATCACCGGGGAGCTGTTTTTT. Its translation is CASNGQGLITGELFF.

This clone was seen a few times. The rearrangement uses TRBV6-5 and TRBJ2-3; a possible D gene is TRBD1 (6 bases). The CDR3 contains 15 residues. Deletions cut 6 bases from V and 0 bases from J, with 13 bases between. The germline V gene encodes CDR1 MNHEY and CDR2 SVGAGI. The CDR3 nucleotides read TGTGCCAGCAGCTCCGGGACAACTAGCACAGATACGCAGTATTTT. Its protein is CASSSGTTSTDTQYF.